This T cell receptor (beta chain) derives from a study of cytomegalovirus exposure and HLA in healthy donors. The wider study: Most donors, approximately 82% of a few hundred genotyped, fell in the Caucasian-associated ancestry cluster. Broader study findings: Per a later analysis, HLA-associated TCR beta chains showed more clonal expansion than other, equally common TCR beta chains. Per a prior analysis, the majority of TCR beta V segments were productive roughly 87% or roughly 30% of the time.

Primers for the PCR totalled 60 Vbeta and 13 Jbeta. TCRdb's table, derived via immunoSEQ multiplex PCR, lists solely in-frame clones and lacks some. This sample has approximately 75,000 clones, with 65% to 75% found just once. Unrecorded immune exposures were likely, despite nominal health at sampling. This clone was observed a few times. Its specificity is not known. CDR3 length: 17 residues. V lost 1 base, J lost 3 bases, and 8 bases stayed unmatched. The germline gives CDR1 SGHVS, CDR2 FNYEAQ. The chain has TRBV7-6 and TRBJ2-1, with 8 bases identical to TRBD2. This TCR derives from an older woman in good health and CMV-seropositive. The specimen sequenced was PBMCs. CDR3 residues: CASSLVPAGGLYNEQFF. The CDR3 DNA sequence: TGTGCCAGCAGCTTAGTTCCTGCGGGGGGTCTCTACAATGAGCAGTTCTTC.